The 3 T cell receptor beta chains reported below all come from one sample, sequenced in a study of cytomegalovirus exposure and HLA in healthy donors. In the PCR, 60 Vbeta and 13 Jbeta primers were used. Only in-frame clones appear in the TCRdb table, and some are missing; sequencing was by immunoSEQ multiplex PCR. This sample has tens of thousands of clones; approximately 72% occur once, and the top ten carry 45% to 60%. The source material was PBMCs. The receptors were gathered from a man aged 50 to 59 in good health and CMV-seropositive.

The gene calls are TRBV28 and TRBJ1-5; D not certain. Trimming took off 4 bases at V and 7 bases at J, with 17 bases between the two ends. This CDR3 spans 15 amino acids. Germline CDR1 MDHEN, CDR2 SYDVKM. The CDR3 protein is CASSSPLGIQQPQHF. CDR3 sequence (DNA): TGTGCCAGCAGTTCCCCCCTCGGGATCCAGCAGCCCCAGCATTTT. The whole variable domain, filled in from reference TRBV28 and TRBJ1-5, reads DVKVTQSSRYLVKRTGEKVFLECVQDMDHENMFWYRQDPGLGLRLIYFSYDVKMKEKGDIPEGYSVSREKKERFSLILESASTNQTSMYLCASSSPLGIQQPQHFGDGTRLSIL.

The CDR3 nucleotides are TGTGCCAGCAGCGGCGCGGGATTCTCCTACGAGCAGTACTTC. It yields the protein CASSGAGFSYEQYF. The chain is built from TRBV6-1 and TRBJ2-7, with D perhaps TRBD2 (6 bases). This CDR3 region has 14 residues. Per germline, CDR1 MNHNS and CDR2 SASEGT. Trimming left V 6 bases short and J 0 bases short, with 12 bases between.

Comment on this clone: A read error may produce the germline difference seen at one junction end. The genes are TRBV7-9 and TRBJ2-3, with a possible D match to TRBD1 (5 bases). In germline, CDR1 is SEHNR, CDR2 FQNEAQ (reference sequence). The length of the CDR3 is 12 residues. The CDR3 bases are TGTTCCAGCAGCTTGGACACCGGCCCGCAGTATTTT. Amino acids: CSSSLDTGPQYF. The variable domain in full, with the rest retrieved from reference TRBV7-9 and TRBJ2-3, is DTGVSQNPRHKITKRGQNVTFRCDPISEHNRLYWYRQTLGQGPEFLTYFQNEAQLEKSRLLSDRFSAERPKGSFSTLEIQRTEQGDSAMYLCSSSLDTGPQYFGPGTRLTVL.